The 10 T cell receptor beta chains below were found in one sample sequenced in a study of identical twins (dated by TCRdb to the mid-2010s). Receptors were amplified or captured by 5' RACE. Sequenced on an Illumina HiSeq 2000. TCRdb's own reprocessing of the public reads used fastp at Q25 and MiXCR and kept productive beta chains. Each entry merges the rows of one CDR3 protein and shows their most common DNA and genes. The sample yields around 500,000 distinct CDR3 sequences; 13% to 15% were counted once. The biggest ten clones account for roughly 0.5% of the sample. These same records also appear under a second study, on yellow fever vaccine responses in identical twins.

The sequenced sample was CD4+ T cells sorted from blood. Every receptor here comes from a young woman in good health.

This clonotype was seen a handful of times. V and J are TRBV10-2 and TRBJ2-1; 7 bases fit TRBD1. CDR1 WSHSY and CDR2 SAAADI come from the germline V gene. The CDR3 loop spans 17 amino acids. The V segment lost 5 bases and the J segment 0 bases; nucleotides outside the gene matches: 10. The CDR3 here is CASSLHLGQPSYNEQFF. The CDR3 DNA reads as TGCGCCAGCAGTCTACACCTGGGACAGCCCTCCTACAATGAGCAGTTCTTC.

V is TRBV6-1 and J is TRBJ1-1, with a tentative D call TRBD1 (5 bases). The V gene's germline CDR1 is MNHNS and CDR2 SASEGT. The CDR3 is 14 residues long. With 5 bases removed from V and 1 base from J, the gap between germline ends came to 11 bases. The CDR3 region is CASSRTLGNTEAFF. CDR3 coding DNA: TGTGCCAGCAGTCGGACACTGGGGAACACTGAAGCTTTCTTT.

The chain couples TRBV20-1 to TRBJ2-1; no firm D call. V lost 6 bases and J 8 bases, leaving 11 bases between the germline ends. This CDR3 has 11 residues. Germline CDR1 is DFQATT and CDR2 is SNEGSKA (reference sequence). CDR3 DNA sequence: TGCAGTGCCCCGGACGCCGATGAGCAGTTCTTC. Protein sequence: CSAPDADEQFF.

This clonotype was detected many times. V and J are TRBV5-1 and TRBJ1-5; possibly TRBD1 for D (6 bases). Germline V CDR1 and CDR2: SGHRS, YFSETQ. CDR3 size: 14 residues. V was trimmed by 4 bases and J by 5 bases, leaving 13 bases between them. The CDR3 DNA is TGCGCCAGCAGCCCTACAGGGTTCGATCAGCCCCAGCATTTT. Protein: CASSPTGFDQPQHF.

The chain uses TRBV29-1 and TRBJ2-3; 8 bases map to TRBD2. The CDR3 length is 13 residues. Losses at the gene ends were 4 bases for V and 4 bases for J; bases not matched to a gene: 4. CDR1 is SQVTM, CDR2 ANQGSEA, per germline. This CDR3 reads CSVGGLASDTQYF. Written as DNA, the CDR3 is TGCAGCGTTGGAGGACTAGCATCAGATACGCAGTATTTT.

In this sample, this clonotype turned up a few times. This chain joins TRBV6-2 or TRBV6-3 and TRBJ2-1; TRBD2 matches 15 bases. Trimming cost V 6 bases and J 13 bases; bases outside gene matches: 10. Germline V gene sequence: CDR1 MNHEY, CDR2 SVGEGT. The length of the CDR3 is 15 residues. The chain's CDR3 is CASSEPGLAGGRQFF. CDR3 DNA sequence: TGTGCCAGCAGCGAACCGGGACTAGCGGGAGGTAGACAGTTCTTC.

This chain connects TRBV5-6 to TRBJ2-2; the D is unclear. Germline CDR1 SGHDT, CDR2 YYEEEE. The CDR3 is 13 amino acids. V lost 4 bases and J 1 base, leaving 5 bases between the germline ends. The CDR3 region is CASSRMNTGELFF. CDR3 nucleotides: TGTGCCAGCAGCAGGATGAACACCGGGGAGCTGTTTTTT.

This clonotype was counted a few times. The chain combines TRBV7-2 with TRBJ2-7; D could derive from TRBD1 or TRBD2 (5 bases each). The CDR3 runs to 14 residues. From germline, CDR1 is SGHTA and CDR2 FQGNSA. V lost 2 bases to trimming and J lost 3 bases, with 11 bases between them. CDR3 sequence: CASSLPGLVYEQYF. In DNA form, the CDR3 reads TGTGCCAGCAGCTTACCGGGGCTAGTCTACGAGCAGTACTTC.

CDR3: CASSLGTINTEAFF. The CDR3 nucleotides are TGTGCCAGCAGCCTGGGGACGATCAACACTGAAGCTTTCTTT. The rearrangement joins TRBV3-1 to TRBJ1-1; tentatively, D is TRBD1 (5 bases). Germline CDR1 and CDR2: LGHDT and YNNKEL (reference sequence). This CDR3 has 14 residues. V shed 4 bases and J shed 2 bases, with 11 bases lying between them.

The CDR3 region is CASSSVRGRNQPQHF. DNA for the CDR3: TGTGCCAGCAGTTCTGTAAGGGGAAGGAATCAGCCCCAGCATTTT. The chain combines TRBV28 with TRBJ1-5; D is perhaps TRBD1 (5 bases). From germline, CDR1 is MDHEN and CDR2 SYDVKM. V lost 4 bases to trimming and J lost 4 bases, with 14 bases between them. The CDR3 extends over 15 amino acids.